These 5 T cell receptor beta chains came from one sample sequenced in a study of radiotherapy plus CTLA-4 blockade in lung cancer. TCRdb's table, derived via immunoSEQ multiplex PCR, lists solely in-frame clones and lacks some. The table includes approximately 80,000 clones, 78% detected once. The sample in question was peripheral blood, obtained from a patient treated with radiotherapy plus ipilimumab. These receptors came from a human donor with non-small cell lung cancer whose response to radiotherapy plus ipilimumab could not be evaluated. Some clones in this sample may be carry-over from other donors' samples.

This chain links TRBV18 with TRBJ2-1, with 10 positions matching TRBD2. Germline values: CDR1 KGHSH, CDR2 LQKENI. CDR3 size: 16 residues. Losses at the gene ends were 0 bases for V and 6 bases for J; bases not matched to a gene: 5. CDR3 protein: CASSPPGLAGANEQFF. CDR3 nucleotides: TGTGCCAGCTCACCACCGGGCCTAGCGGGGGCCAATGAGCAGTTCTTC.

This rearrangement joins TRBV5-1 to TRBJ2-3; 7 nucleotides line up with TRBD2. The CDR3 totals 15 residues. V lost 0 bases, J lost 1 base, and 2 bases stayed unmatched. CDR1 and CDR2 (germline): SGHRS, YFSETQ. As DNA, the CDR3 is TGCGCCAGCAGCTTGGTGCTAGCGGGCACAGATACGCAGTATTTT. Translated: CASSLVLAGTDTQYF.

CDR3 region: CASSLPSGGQETQYF. The CDR3 DNA reads TGTGCCAGCAGTTTACCTAGCGGGGGCCAAGAGACCCAGTACTTC. The chain carries TRBV28 and TRBJ2-5, with 10 nucleotides matching TRBD2. CDR1 is MDHEN, CDR2 SYDVKM, per germline. Trimming removed 2 bases from V and 1 base from J; junction bases left unmatched: 1. The CDR3 consists of 15 residues.

The chain joins TRBV6-5 to TRBJ2-7; 9 bases align to TRBD2. Unmatched junction bases numbered 2, after V lost 2 bases and J lost 3 bases. This CDR3 spans 14 amino acids. Germline assignment: CDR1 MNHEY and CDR2 SVGAGI. CDR3 sequence reads: CASSYGAGGYEQYF. The CDR3 DNA reads TGTGCCAGCAGTTACGGAGCGGGGGGCTACGAGCAGTACTTC.

The chain couples TRBV7-2 to TRBJ2-6; the D is unclear. The CDR3 is 16 residues long. Germline CDR1 and CDR2: SGHTA and FQGNSA. V lost 2 bases and J 2 bases, leaving 10 bases between the germline ends. The CDR3 nucleotides read TGTGCCAGCAGCTTATCCTCGACACCTGGGGCCAACGTCCTGACTTTC. Translating gives CASSLSSTPGANVLTF.